One sample yielded the 10 T cell receptor beta chains listed below, sequenced in a study of OX40 agonist ivuxolimab in advanced cancers. The library came from the immunoSEQ multiplex PCR assay. TCRdb re-hosts the immuneACCESS table, in-frame sequences only. Its copies lack some clones; in the studies checked, an unresolved V gene accounts for under half of them, and the cause for the rest is not known. This sample comprises about 53,000 clones, 75% to 90% of them detected only once. Clones ranked in the top ten supply approximately 11% of the sample. This specimen was CD4+ or CD8+ T cells sorted from blood, taken in a trial of the OX40 agonist ivuxolimab. The source is an adult with an advanced solid tumor such as melanoma, head and neck, liver or kidney cancer.

The chain employs TRBV6-6 and TRBJ2-5, with D perhaps given as TRBD1 or TRBD2 (5 bases each). CDR1 and CDR2 (germline): MNHNY, SVGAGI (reference sequence). V was shortened by 6 bases and J by 4 bases, with 12 bases between the two germline ends. This CDR3 has 13 residues. The CDR3 bases are TGTGCCAGCAGGGTAGCAGGGACAGAGACCCAGTACTTC. Encoded protein: CASRVAGTETQYF.

The chain carries TRBV7-9 and TRBJ2-3; TRBD1 aligns across 8 bases. Trimming removed 4 bases from V and 1 base from J; junction bases left unmatched: 4. The length of the CDR3 is 15 residues. Germline-derived CDR1 and CDR2 are SEHNR and FQNEAQ (reference sequence). CDR3 residues: CASSSTGDRTDTQYF. The CDR3 region has the DNA TGTGCCAGCAGCTCGACAGGGGACCGCACAGATACGCAGTATTTT.

V usage is TRBV28 and J usage is TRBJ2-1; TRBD2 agrees at 8 bases. CDR1 MDHEN and CDR2 SYDVKM come from the germline V gene. Trimming cost V 6 bases and J 4 bases; bases outside gene matches: 8. The CDR3 covers 15 residues. CDR3 sequence: CASSPSIAGYNEQFF. DNA of the CDR3: TGTGCCAGCAGCCCTTCGATAGCGGGGTACAATGAGCAGTTCTTC.

The CDR3 sequence is CASSQSTSADTQYF. Written as DNA, the CDR3 is TGTGCCAGCAGCCAGTCCACATCGGCAGATACGCAGTATTTT. The chain is built from TRBV4-2 and TRBJ2-3; D remains ambiguous. The germline CDR1 and CDR2 sequences are LGHNA and YNFKEQ. The CDR3 totals 14 residues. Trimming removed 3 bases at V and 4 bases at J, with 11 bases between.

The count of this clone is one. The chain couples TRBV28 to TRBJ2-1; 8 bases line up with TRBD1. After removal of 3 bases from V and 9 bases from J, the junction contained 10 bases not matched to a gene. Germline CDR1 and CDR2: MDHEN and SYDVKM. The CDR3 sequence is 15 residues long. The CDR3, as DNA: TGTGCCAGCAGTTTCAGGGGGCTAGCGATGGGTGAGCAGTTCTTC. This sequence encodes CASSFRGLAMGEQFF.

The V call is TRBV5-1, the J call TRBJ1-2; 8 bases line up with TRBD1. V was pared by 4 bases and J by 1 base, with 3 bases of the junction left unmatched. The CDR3 spans 14 residues. The germline CDR1 and CDR2 sequences are SGHRS and YFSETQ. CDR3 DNA sequence: TGCGCCAGCAGCGTACAGGGGGATAACTATGGCTACACCTTC. Its translation: CASSVQGDNYGYTF.

CDR3 nucleotide sequence: TGTGCCAGCAGTAAGGGACAGGGCGGCGGGGAGCTGTTTTTT. Amino acid sequence: CASSKGQGGGELFF. The gene calls are TRBV2 and TRBJ2-2; 9 positions match TRBD1. Germline CDR1 is SNHLY and CDR2 is FYNNEI. V lost 5 bases, J lost 7 bases, and 5 bases stayed unmatched. This CDR3 comprises 14 residues.

The J gene is TRBJ2-1, the V gene TRBV7-3; 9 positions match TRBD2. With 1 base clipped from V and 8 bases from J, the junction kept 9 bases outside the gene matches. The V gene's germline CDR1 is SGHTA and CDR2 FQGTGA. The CDR3 has 16 residues. CDR3 protein: CASSLSPGTSIYEQFF. The CDR3, as DNA: TGTGCCAGCAGCTTAAGCCCCGGGACTAGCATTTATGAGCAGTTCTTC.

CDR3 loop: CSVDFQNTGELFF. The CDR3 nucleotides read TGCAGCGTTGATTTTCAGAACACCGGGGAGCTGTTTTTT. V usage is TRBV29-1 and J usage is TRBJ2-2, with unresolved D. V lost 3 bases and J lost 1, with 6 bases in between. Germline V gene data show CDR1 as SQVTM and CDR2 as ANQGSEA. CDR3 length: 13 amino acids.

The chain couples TRBV14 to TRBJ1-2; 8 bases map to TRBD1. The germline V gene has CDR1 SGHDN and CDR2 FVKESK. J was trimmed by 4 bases and V by 3 bases; bases with no gene match: 7. The CDR3 loop spans 15 amino acids. The DNA for the CDR3 is TGTGCCAGCAGCCAGGAGACAGGGGCCGTCTATGGCTACACCTTC. It encodes CASSQETGAVYGYTF.